This T cell receptor (beta chain) originates from a study of blood T cell dynamics during melanoma immunotherapy. Across the study: Standard first-line treatment here was pembrolizumab or nivolumab plus ipilimumab in metastatic melanoma.

Each bulk PBMC sample had approximately 350 ng DNA loaded. TCRdb's table, derived via immunoSEQ multiplex PCR, lists solely in-frame clones and lacks some. The profile shows around 11,000 clones, approximately 89% of them singletons. The V gene lost 6 bases and the J gene lost 2 bases, with 17 bases spanning the gap. The CDR3 extends over 15 amino acids. Germline CDR1 and CDR2: MDHEN and SYDVKM. Regarding time point: week 3, after first cycle of checkpoint inhibitor. Disease control meant complete response, partial response or stable disease at 12 weeks. Patients with prior systemic cancer treatment, concomitant immunosuppressants, or other active malignancies were excluded.

This specimen was blood, taken from a patient treated with checkpoint blockade. This TCR came from a human donor with melanoma. This chain connects TRBV28 to TRBJ2-7; perhaps TRBD2 as D (6 bases). For the CDR3, the DNA is TGTGCCAGCAGCCCCATAGCGGACCCAACCTACGAGCAGTACTTC. Translated: CASSPIADPTYEQYF.